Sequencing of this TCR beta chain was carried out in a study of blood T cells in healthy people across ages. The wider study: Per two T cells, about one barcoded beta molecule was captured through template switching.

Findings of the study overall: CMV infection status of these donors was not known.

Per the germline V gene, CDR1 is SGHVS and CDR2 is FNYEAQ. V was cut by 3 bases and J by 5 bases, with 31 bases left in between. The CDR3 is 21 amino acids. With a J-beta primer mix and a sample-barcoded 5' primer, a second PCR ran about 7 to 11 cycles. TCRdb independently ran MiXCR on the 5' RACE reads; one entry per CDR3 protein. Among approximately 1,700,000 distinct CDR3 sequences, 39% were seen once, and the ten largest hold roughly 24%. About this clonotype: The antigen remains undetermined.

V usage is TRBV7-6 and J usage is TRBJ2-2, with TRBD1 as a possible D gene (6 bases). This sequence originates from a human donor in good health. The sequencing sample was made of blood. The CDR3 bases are TGTGCCAGCAGCTTCTACCAGCTCCGCCCCACCGACAGGAAGTGGACCGGGGAGCTGTTTTTT. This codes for CASSFYQLRPTDRKWTGELFF.